The text below deals with one T cell receptor (beta chain). Germline V lookup: CDR1 MGHRA, CDR2 YSYEKL. With 6 bases removed from V and 4 bases from J, the gap between germline ends came to 11 bases. This CDR3 spans 13 amino acids. The data originate from a study of technical replicates of blood from a few donors. Clones were read by immunoSEQ multiplex PCR, and TCRdb kept only the in-frame ones, dropping some. The sample holds approximately 41,000 clones, roughly 96% seen once. The chain recombines TRBV4-1 with TRBJ2-3; D is undetermined. Material for sequencing was T cells isolated from PBMCs. This receptor was identified in a human donor in good health. The CDR3 region is CASRGSMADTQYF. The CDR3, as DNA: TGCGCCAGCAGGGGCAGTATGGCAGATACGCAGTATTTT.